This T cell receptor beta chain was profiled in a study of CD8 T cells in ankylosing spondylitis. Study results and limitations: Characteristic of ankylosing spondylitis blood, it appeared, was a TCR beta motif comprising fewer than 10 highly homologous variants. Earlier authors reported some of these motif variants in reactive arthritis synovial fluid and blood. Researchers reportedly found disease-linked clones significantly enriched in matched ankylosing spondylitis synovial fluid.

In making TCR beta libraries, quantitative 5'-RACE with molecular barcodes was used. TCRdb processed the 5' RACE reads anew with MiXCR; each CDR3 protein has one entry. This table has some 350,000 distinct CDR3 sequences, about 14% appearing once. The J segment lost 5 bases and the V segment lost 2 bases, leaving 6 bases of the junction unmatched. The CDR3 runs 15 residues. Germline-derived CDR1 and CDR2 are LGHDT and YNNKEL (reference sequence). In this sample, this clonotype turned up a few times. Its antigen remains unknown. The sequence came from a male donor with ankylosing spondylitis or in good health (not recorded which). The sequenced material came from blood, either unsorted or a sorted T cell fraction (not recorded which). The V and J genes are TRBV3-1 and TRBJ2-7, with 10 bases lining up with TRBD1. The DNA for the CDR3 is TGTGCCAGCAGCCAATTGACAGGGGGCATCGACGAGCAGTACTTC. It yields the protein CASSQLTGGIDEQYF.